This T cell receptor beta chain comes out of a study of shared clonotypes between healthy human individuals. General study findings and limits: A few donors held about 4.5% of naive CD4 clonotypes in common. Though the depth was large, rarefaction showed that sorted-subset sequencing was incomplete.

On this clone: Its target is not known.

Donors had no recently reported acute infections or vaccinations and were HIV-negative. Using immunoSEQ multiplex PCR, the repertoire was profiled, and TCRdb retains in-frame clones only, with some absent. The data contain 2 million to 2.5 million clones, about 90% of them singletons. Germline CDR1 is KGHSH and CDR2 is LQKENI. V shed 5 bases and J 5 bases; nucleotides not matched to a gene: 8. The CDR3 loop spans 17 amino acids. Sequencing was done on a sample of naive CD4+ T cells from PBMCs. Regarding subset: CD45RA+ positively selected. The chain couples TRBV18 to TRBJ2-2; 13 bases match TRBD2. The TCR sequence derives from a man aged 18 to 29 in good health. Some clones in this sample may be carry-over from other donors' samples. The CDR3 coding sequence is TGTGCCAGCTCATCGGGACTAGCGGGATCCGGGACCGGGGAGCTGTTTTTT. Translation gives CASSSGLAGSGTGELFF.